The source of this T cell receptor (beta chain) is a study of ipilimumab plus nivolumab after autologous stem cell transplantation. As for the study in general: Both relapsed and primary refractory DLBCL were included.

The CDR3 is 16 amino acids. CDR1 is SGHRS, CDR2 YFSETQ, per germline. The V end was cut by 0 bases, the J end by 0 bases, with 9 bases between. Dosing: nivolumab 3 mg/kg IV, weeks 1, 4, 7, 10, then every two weeks to week 26. The table came from immunoSEQ multiplex PCR; TCRdb's copy has only in-frame clones and leaves some out. The sample consists of roughly 16,000 clones, about 81% of them appearing once. Here the sequenced sample was PBMCs, taken in a trial of ipilimumab plus nivolumab as post-transplant consolidation. The source of this sequence is a male donor with diffuse large B-cell lymphoma. The gene calls are TRBV5-1 and TRBJ1-4; D gene uncertain. The CDR3 spells CASSLGPGATNEKLFF. The CDR3 DNA follows: TGCGCCAGCAGCTTGGGTCCAGGTGCAACTAATGAAAAACTGTTTTTT. The full variable domain, in which reference TRBV5-1 and TRBJ1-4 provide the parts outside the CDR3, is KAGVTQTPRYLIKTRGQQVTLSCSPISGHRSVSWYQQTPGQGLQFLFEYFSETQRNKGNFPGRFSGRQFSNSRSEMNVSTLELGDSALYLCASSLGPGATNEKLFFGSGTQLSVL.